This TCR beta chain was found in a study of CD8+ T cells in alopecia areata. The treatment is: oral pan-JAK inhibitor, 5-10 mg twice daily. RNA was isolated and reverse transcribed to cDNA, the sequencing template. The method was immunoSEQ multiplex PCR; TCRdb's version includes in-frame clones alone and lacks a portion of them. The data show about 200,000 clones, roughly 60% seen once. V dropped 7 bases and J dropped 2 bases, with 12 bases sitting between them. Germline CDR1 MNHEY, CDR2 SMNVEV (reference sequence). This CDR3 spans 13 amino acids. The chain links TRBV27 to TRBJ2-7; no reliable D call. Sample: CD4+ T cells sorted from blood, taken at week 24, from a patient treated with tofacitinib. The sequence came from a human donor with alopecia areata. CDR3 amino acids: CASNPAGTYEQYF. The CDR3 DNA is TGTGCCAGCAATCCCGCCGGAACCTACGAGCAGTACTTC.